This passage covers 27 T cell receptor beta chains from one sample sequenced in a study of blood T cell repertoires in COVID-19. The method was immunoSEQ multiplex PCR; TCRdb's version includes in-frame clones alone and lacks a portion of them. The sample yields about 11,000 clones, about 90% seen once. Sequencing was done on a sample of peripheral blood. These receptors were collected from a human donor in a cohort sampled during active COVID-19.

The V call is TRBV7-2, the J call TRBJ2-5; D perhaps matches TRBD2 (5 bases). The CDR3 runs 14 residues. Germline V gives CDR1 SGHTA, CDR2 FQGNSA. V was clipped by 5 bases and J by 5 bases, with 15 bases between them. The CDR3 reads CASSPGPTGETQYF. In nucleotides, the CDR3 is TGTGCCAGCAGCCCGGGTCCTACGGGGGAGACCCAGTACTTC.

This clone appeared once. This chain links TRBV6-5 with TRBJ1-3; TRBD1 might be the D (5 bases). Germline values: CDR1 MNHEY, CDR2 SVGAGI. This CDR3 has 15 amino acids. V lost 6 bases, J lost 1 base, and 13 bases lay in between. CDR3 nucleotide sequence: TGTGCCAGCAGAACACAGGCTTCATCTGGAAACACCATATATTTT. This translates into CASRTQASSGNTIYF.

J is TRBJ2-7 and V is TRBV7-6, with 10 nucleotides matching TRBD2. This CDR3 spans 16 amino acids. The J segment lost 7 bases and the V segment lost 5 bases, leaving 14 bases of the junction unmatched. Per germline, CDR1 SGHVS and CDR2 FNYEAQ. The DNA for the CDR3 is TGTGCCAGCAGCCCCCTTATGAGCGGGGGGGCTATGGAGCAGTACTTC. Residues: CASSPLMSGGAMEQYF.

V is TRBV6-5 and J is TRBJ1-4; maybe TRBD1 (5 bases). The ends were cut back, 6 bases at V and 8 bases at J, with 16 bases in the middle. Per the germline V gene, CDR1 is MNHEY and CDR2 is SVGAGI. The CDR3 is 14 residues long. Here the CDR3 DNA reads TGTGCCAGCAGCCGGGGGGGGGAAGAGGAAAAACTGTTTTTT. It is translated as CASSRGGEEEKLFF.

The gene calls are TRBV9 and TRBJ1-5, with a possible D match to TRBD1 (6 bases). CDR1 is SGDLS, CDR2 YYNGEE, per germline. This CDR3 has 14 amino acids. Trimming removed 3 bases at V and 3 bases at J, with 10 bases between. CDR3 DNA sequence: TGTGCCAGCAGCGCCCGGGACAACAATCAGCCCCAGCATTTT. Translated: CASSARDNNQPQHF. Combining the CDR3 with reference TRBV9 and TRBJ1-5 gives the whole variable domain DSGVTQTPKHLITATGQRVTLRCSPRSGDLSVYWYQQSLDQGLQFLIQYYNGEERAKGNILERFSAQQFPDLHSELNLSSLELGDSALYFCASSARDNNQPQHFGDGTRLSIL.

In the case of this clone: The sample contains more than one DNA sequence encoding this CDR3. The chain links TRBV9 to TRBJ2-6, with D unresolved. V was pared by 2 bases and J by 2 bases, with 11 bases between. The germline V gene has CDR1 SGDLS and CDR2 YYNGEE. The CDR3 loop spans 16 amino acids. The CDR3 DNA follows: TGTGCCAGCAGCGTCAACAGCTTTGCTGGGGCCAACGTCCTGACTTTC. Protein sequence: CASSVNSFAGANVLTF.

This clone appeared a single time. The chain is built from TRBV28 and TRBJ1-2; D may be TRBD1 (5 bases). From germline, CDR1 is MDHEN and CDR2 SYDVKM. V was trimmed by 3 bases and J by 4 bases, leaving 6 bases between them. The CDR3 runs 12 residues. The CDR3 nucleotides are TGTGCCAGCAGTTTGACAGCCTATGGCTACACCTTC. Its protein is CASSLTAYGYTF.

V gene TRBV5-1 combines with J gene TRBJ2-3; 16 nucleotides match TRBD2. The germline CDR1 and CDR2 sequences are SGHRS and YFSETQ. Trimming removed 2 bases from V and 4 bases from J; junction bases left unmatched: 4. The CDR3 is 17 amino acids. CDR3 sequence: CASSFAGTSGGADTQYF. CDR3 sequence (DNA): TGCGCCAGCAGCTTTGCCGGGACTAGCGGGGGGGCAGATACGCAGTATTTT.

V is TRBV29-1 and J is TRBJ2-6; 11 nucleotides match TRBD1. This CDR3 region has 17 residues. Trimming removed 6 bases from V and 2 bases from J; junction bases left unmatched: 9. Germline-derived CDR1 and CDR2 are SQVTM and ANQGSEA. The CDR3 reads CSVGGGQGATGANVLTF. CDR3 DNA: TGCAGCGTCGGGGGCGGACAGGGGGCCACTGGGGCCAACGTCCTGACTTTC.

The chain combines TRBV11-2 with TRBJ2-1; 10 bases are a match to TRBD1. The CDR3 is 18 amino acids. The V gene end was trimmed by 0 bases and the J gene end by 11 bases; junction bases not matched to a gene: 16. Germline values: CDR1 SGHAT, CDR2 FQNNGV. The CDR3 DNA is TGTGCCAGCAGCTTAGACCGACCGGGACAGGGGCCCAAGGGGAAGCAGTTCTTC. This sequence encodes CASSLDRPGQGPKGKQFF.

The CDR3 loop reads CAGGGPPGYGYTF. In nucleotides, the CDR3 is TGCGCCGGAGGAGGGCCCCCAGGCTATGGCTACACCTTC. V is TRBV5-1 and J is TRBJ1-2; D is undetermined. Trimming shortened V by 10 bases and J by 4 bases, and 17 bases separated the two germline ends. CDR1 is SGHRS and CDR2 is YFSETQ in the germline V gene. The CDR3 is 13 residues long.

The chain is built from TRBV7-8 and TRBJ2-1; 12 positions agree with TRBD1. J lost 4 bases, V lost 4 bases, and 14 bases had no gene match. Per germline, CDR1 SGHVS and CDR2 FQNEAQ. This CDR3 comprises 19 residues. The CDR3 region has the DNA TGTGCCAGCAGCTACACGGGACAGGGGGCAATACGGAGTTACAATGAGCAGTTCTTC. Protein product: CASSYTGQGAIRSYNEQFF.

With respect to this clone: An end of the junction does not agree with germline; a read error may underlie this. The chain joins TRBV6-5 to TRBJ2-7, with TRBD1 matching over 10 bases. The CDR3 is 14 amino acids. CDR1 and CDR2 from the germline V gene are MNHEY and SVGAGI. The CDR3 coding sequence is TGTGCCAGCAGCTCAAACCCTGTCTCCGGGACAGGGGCCTTC. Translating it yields CASSSNPVSGTGAF.

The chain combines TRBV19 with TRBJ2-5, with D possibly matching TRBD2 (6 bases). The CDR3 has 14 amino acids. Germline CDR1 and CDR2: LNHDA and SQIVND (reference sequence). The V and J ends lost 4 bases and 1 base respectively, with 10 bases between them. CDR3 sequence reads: CASSTRDFQETQYF. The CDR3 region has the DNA TGTGCCAGTAGTACTCGGGACTTCCAAGAGACCCAGTACTTC. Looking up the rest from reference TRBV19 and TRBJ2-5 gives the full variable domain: DGGITQSPKYLFRKEGQNVTLSCEQNLNHDAMYWYRQDPGQGLRLIYYSQIVNDFQKGDIAEGYSVSREKKESFPLTVTSAQKNPTAFYLCASSTRDFQETQYFGPGTRLLVL.

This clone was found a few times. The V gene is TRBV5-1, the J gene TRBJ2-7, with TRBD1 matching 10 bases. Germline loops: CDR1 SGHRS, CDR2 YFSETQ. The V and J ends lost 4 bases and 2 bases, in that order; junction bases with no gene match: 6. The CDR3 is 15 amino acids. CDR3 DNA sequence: TGCGCCAGCAGCCTGGGACAGGGGATACCCTACGAGCAGTACTTC. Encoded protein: CASSLGQGIPYEQYF.

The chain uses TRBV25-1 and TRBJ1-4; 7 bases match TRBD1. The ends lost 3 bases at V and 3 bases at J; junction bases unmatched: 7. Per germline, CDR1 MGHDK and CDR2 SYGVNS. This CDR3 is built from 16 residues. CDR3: CASSDPRQGPNEKLFF. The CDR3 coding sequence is TGTGCCAGCAGTGACCCCAGACAGGGACCTAATGAAAAACTGTTTTTT.

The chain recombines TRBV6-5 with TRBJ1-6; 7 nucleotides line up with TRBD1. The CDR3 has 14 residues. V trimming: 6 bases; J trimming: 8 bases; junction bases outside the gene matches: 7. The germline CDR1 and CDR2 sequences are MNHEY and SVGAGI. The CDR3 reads CASRPTGADSPLHF. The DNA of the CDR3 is TGTGCCAGCAGGCCTACAGGGGCAGATTCACCCCTCCACTTT.

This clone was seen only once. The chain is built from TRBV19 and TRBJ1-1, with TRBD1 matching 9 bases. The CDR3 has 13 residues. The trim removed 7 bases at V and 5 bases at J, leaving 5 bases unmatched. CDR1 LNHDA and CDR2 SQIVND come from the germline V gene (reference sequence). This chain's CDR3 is CASTRTGVTEAFF. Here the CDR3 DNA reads TGTGCCAGTACGAGGACAGGGGTGACTGAAGCTTTCTTT.

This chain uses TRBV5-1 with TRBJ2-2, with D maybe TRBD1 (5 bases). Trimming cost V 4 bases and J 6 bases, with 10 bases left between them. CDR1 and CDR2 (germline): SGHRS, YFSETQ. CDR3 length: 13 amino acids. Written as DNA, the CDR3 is TGCGCCAGCAGCCTGTTAGGGGCCGGGGAGCTGTTTTTT. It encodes CASSLLGAGELFF.

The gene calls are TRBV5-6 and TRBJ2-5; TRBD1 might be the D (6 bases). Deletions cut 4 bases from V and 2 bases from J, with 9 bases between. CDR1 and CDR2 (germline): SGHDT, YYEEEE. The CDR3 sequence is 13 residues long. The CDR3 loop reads CASSAQGQETQYF. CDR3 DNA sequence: TGTGCCAGCAGCGCACAGGGTCAAGAGACCCAGTACTTC.

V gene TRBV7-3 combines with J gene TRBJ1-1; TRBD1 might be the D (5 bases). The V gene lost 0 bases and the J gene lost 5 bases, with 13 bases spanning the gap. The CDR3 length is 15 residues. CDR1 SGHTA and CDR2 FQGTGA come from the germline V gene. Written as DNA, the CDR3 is TGTGCCAGCAGCTTAACGTATGGGGCTGGGACTGAAGCTTTCTTT. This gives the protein CASSLTYGAGTEAFF. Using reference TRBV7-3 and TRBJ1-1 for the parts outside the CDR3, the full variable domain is GAGVSQTPSNKVTEKGKYVELRCDPISGHTALYWYRQSLGQGPEFLIYFQGTGAADDSGLPNDRFFAVRPEGSVSTLKIQRTERGDSAVYLCASSLTYGAGTEAFFGQGTRLTVV.

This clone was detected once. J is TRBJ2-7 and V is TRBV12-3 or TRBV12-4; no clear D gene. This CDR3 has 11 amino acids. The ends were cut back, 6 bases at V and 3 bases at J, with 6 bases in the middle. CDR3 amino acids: CASSNNYEQYF. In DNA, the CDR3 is TGTGCCAGCAGCAACAACTACGAGCAGTACTTC.

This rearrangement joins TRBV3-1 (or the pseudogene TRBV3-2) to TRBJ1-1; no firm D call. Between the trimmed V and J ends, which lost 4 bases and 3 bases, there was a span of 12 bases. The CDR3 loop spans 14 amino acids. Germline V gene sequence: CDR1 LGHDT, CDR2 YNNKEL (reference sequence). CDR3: CASSRGMVDTEAFF. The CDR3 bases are TGTGCCAGCAGCCGCGGTATGGTGGACACTGAAGCTTTCTTT.

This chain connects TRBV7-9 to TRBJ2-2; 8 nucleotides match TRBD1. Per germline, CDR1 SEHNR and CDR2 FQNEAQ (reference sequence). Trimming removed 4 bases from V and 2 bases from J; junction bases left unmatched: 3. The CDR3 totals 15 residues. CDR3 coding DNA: TGTGCCAGCAGCTCTGGACAGGGCAACACCGGGGAGCTGTTTTTT. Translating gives CASSSGQGNTGELFF.

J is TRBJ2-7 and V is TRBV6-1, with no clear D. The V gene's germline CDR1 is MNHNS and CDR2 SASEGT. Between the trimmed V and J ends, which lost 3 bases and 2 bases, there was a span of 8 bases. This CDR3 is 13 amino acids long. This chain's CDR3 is CASSEGSPYEQYF. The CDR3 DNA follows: TGTGCCAGCAGTGAGGGCAGCCCCTACGAGCAGTACTTC.

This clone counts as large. CDR3 DNA: TGCGCCAGCAGTCCAGGTTCCGGGACAGGGGGCCTTTATAGCAATCAGCCCCAGCATTTT. Its translation: CASSPGSGTGGLYSNQPQHF. The chain combines TRBV5-1 with TRBJ1-5, with 12 bases fitting TRBD1. The V gene end was trimmed by 5 bases and the J gene end by 0 bases; junction bases not matched to a gene: 15. CDR3 size: 20 residues. Germline values: CDR1 SGHRS, CDR2 YFSETQ.

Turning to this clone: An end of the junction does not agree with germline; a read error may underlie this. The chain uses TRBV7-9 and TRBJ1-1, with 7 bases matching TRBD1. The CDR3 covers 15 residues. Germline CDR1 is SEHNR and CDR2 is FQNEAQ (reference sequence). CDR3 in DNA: TGTGCCAGCAGCTCCGGCAAGGGGGCCCCCGGTGTTGGGATCTTT. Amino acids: CASSSGKGAPGVGIF. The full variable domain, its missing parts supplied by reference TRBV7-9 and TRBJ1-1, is DTGVSQNPRHKITKRGQNVTFRCDPISEHNRLYWYRQTLGQGPEFLTYFQNEAQLEKSRLLSDRFSAERPKGSFSTLEIQRTEQGDSAMYLCASSSGKGAPGVGIFGQGTRLTVV.